Listed here are 28 T cell receptor beta chains from one sample, sequenced in a study of T cells in women clearing cervical HPV infection. Method: immunoSEQ multiplex PCR; TCRdb's copy keeps in-frame clones and lacks some. The listing contains tens of thousands of clones. Sequenced input: blood buffy coat. The receptors derive from a woman between 18 and 69 years old with a cervical HPV16 infection that either progressed to CIN3+ or cleared (not recorded which).

Concerning this clone: Read data end 3 residues before the CDR3 end; the end is taken from the germline J gene. V usage is TRBV4-1 and J usage is TRBJ2-7; 13 bases fit TRBD2. The CDR3 spans 17 residues. CDR1 is MGHRA and CDR2 is YSYEKL in the germline V gene. V dropped 2 bases and J dropped 1; count of bases not matched to a gene: 5. Here the CDR3 reads CASSQPTSGRESYEQYF. The CDR3 bases that were read are TGCGCCAGCAGCCAACCTACTAGCGGGAGGGAATCCTACGAG.

Remarks on this clone: The read ends 3 residues early relative to the CDR3; the germline J gene fills the gap. The chain recombines TRBV19 with TRBJ2-7; 7 bases map to TRBD1. CDR1 LNHDA and CDR2 SQIVND come from the germline V gene (reference sequence). With 7 bases clipped from V and 2 bases from J, the junction kept 5 bases outside the gene matches. The CDR3 runs to 13 residues. Partial CDR3 DNA: TGTGCCAGTACCGGGACAGTAACCTACGAG. Residues: CASTGTVTYE. The full-length CDR3 reads as CASTGTVTYEQYF.

On this clone itself: The read stops 3 residues short of the end of the CDR3; the missing end is completed from the germline J gene. This chain uses TRBV2 with TRBJ2-1, with 8 bases matching TRBD1. This CDR3 contains 12 residues. V was clipped by 4 bases and J by 8 bases; unmatched bases: 1. The germline V gene encodes CDR1 SNHLY and CDR2 FYNNEI. CDR3 DNA (partial): TGTGCCAGCAGTGGACAGGGGTATGAG. This sequence encodes CASSGQGYE. In full, the CDR3 reads CASSGQGYEQFF.

A note on this clone: The read ends 3 residues before the CDR3 terminus; that terminus is restored from the germline J gene. This sequence joins TRBV2 and TRBJ1-1; a weak D match, TRBD1 (5 bases). The CDR3 covers 13 residues. The V end lost 6 bases, the J end lost 4 bases, and 12 bases lay between the germline ends. Germline V gene sequence: CDR1 SNHLY, CDR2 FYNNEI. The covered CDR3 bases are TGTGCCAGCAGGAGCAGGGAGGTCACTGAA. Protein: CASRSREVTE. The full CDR3 is CASRSREVTEAFF.

A note on this clone: The sequenced fragment ends 3 residues before the CDR3 boundary, so the rest is inferred from the germline J gene. The chain is built from TRBV7-9 and TRBJ2-7; 8 bases fit TRBD1. V dropped 7 bases and J dropped 3; count of bases not matched to a gene: 8. The V gene's germline CDR1 is SEHNR and CDR2 FQNEAQ (reference sequence). CDR3 length: 14 amino acids. CDR3 DNA (partial): TGTGCCAGCACCGGACAGGGTACGGTCTACGAG. This sequence encodes CASTGQGTVYE. The CDR3, in full, reads CASTGQGTVYEQYF.

Regarding this clone: Read data end 3 residues before the CDR3 end; the end is taken from the germline J gene. This chain connects TRBV7-3 to TRBJ1-5; TRBD1 matches at 8 bases. The germline gives CDR1 SGHTA, CDR2 FQGTGA. The CDR3 consists of 19 residues. Trimming cost V 1 base and J 2 bases; bases outside gene matches: 13. The CDR3 bases that were read are TGTGCCAGCAGCTTAAGTCTGGGGACAGGAAGGGGGGGCAATCAGCCC. It specifies CASSLSLGTGRGGNQP. The whole CDR3 is CASSLSLGTGRGGNQPQHF.

A remark on this clone: The CDR3 is cut off 3 residues early in the read; its end comes from the germline J gene. This chain joins TRBV16 and TRBJ2-1; TRBD2 might be the D (5 bases). This CDR3 contains 14 residues. Trimming shortened V by 7 bases and J by 7 bases, and 17 bases separated the two germline ends. CDR1 is KGHSY and CDR2 is FQNENV in the germline V gene. The DNA read from the CDR3 is TGTGCCAGCACCCCAGCGGTCGGTAGGAATGAG. Translation: CASTPAVGRNE. The whole CDR3 sequence is CASTPAVGRNEQFF.

A note on this clone: The read falls 3 residues short of the CDR3 end, and the missing part is taken from the germline J gene. The V and J genes are TRBV7-2 and TRBJ1-2; D is uncertain. The CDR3 contains 18 residues. Looked up from germline, CDR1 is SGHTA and CDR2 is FQGNSA. CDR3 sequence: CASSLALQAGGYYNDYTF. Incomplete CDR3 DNA: TGTGCCAGCAGCTTAGCGCTTCAAGCGGGAGGTTACTACAATGAC.

The CDR3 spells CAWSGSGNTIYF. CDR3 bases read: TGTGCCTGGAGTGGCAGTGGAAACACC. The chain uses TRBV30 and TRBJ1-3; D unresolved. The read is 3 residues too short to cover the CDR3 end, so that end is filled in from the germline J gene. The CDR3 contains 12 residues. Germline values: CDR1 GTSNPN, CDR2 SVGIG (reference sequence). V lost 1 base and J lost 3, with 4 bases in between.

Notes on this clone: The CDR3 end falls 3 residues outside the read, so it is completed with the germline J gene. V is TRBV2 and J is TRBJ1-5, with no clear D. V lost 4 bases to trimming and J lost 1 base, with 11 bases between them. This CDR3 has 15 residues. From germline, CDR1 is SNHLY and CDR2 FYNNEI. The sequenced part of the CDR3 DNA is TGTGCCAGCAGTGGAAATTTAGGGAGCAATCAGCCC. Translation: CASSGNLGSNQP. In full, the CDR3 reads CASSGNLGSNQPQHF.

Turning to this clone: The read comes to an end 3 residues before the CDR3 does, leaving the germline J gene to fill in the end. The genes are TRBV25-1 and TRBJ2-7, with 8 bases that match TRBD1. Germline CDR1 is MGHDK and CDR2 is SYGVNS. V shed 3 bases and J 5 bases; nucleotides not matched to a gene: 6. The CDR3 is made up of 14 amino acids. The CDR3 bases that were read are TGTGCCAGCAGTGATGGACAGGGTACGGACGAG. Its translation: CASSDGQGTDE. The whole CDR3 reads CASSDGQGTDEQYF.

As regards this clone: Coverage ceases 3 residues before the CDR3 finishes, and the germline J gene fills in the end. The chain joins TRBV7-6 to TRBJ1-1; 11 bases match TRBD1. The CDR3 contains 17 residues. In germline, CDR1 is SGHVS, CDR2 FNYEAQ. Trimming removed 2 bases from V and 4 bases from J; junction bases left unmatched: 9. This CDR3 is CASSLISTGTGGTEAFF. Partial CDR3 DNA: TGTGCCAGCAGCTTAATCTCCACCGGGACAGGGGGCACTGAA. Supplemented by reference TRBV7-6 and TRBJ1-1, the full variable domain reads GAGVSQSPRYKVTKRGQDVALRCDPISGHVSLYWYRQALGQGPEFLTYFNYEAQQDKSGLPNDRFSAERPEGSISTLTIQRTEQRDSAMYRCASSLISTGTGGTEAFFGQGTRLTVV.

As to this clone: Read data end 3 residues before the CDR3 end; the end is taken from the germline J gene. This chain links TRBV29-1 with TRBJ2-7; 8 bases agree with TRBD1. The trim removed 2 bases at V and 2 bases at J, leaving 5 bases unmatched. From germline, CDR1 is SQVTM and CDR2 ANQGSEA. The CDR3 has 14 amino acids. Incomplete CDR3 DNA: TGCAGCGTTGAATGGGACAGGCCCCCCTACGAG. Its protein is CSVEWDRPPYE. The whole CDR3 protein reads CSVEWDRPPYEQYF.

On this clone: Read sequence stops 3 residues before the CDR3 end, and the germline J gene provides the missing end. The chain is built from TRBV20-1 and TRBJ2-2; possibly TRBD1 for D (8 bases). The CDR3 spans 15 residues. Germline CDR1 reads DFQATT; CDR2 reads SNEGSKA (reference sequence). The CDR3 spells CSARIRTGTNSPLFF. The CDR3 bases that were read are TGCAGTGCTAGAATCCGGACAGGGACTAATTCACCG.

As for this clone: The read finishes 3 residues shy of the CDR3 end, and the germline J gene is used to complete it. The rearrangement uses TRBV16 and TRBJ1-1, with D uncertain. The CDR3 has 12 amino acids. In germline, CDR1 is KGHSY, CDR2 FQNENV. The CDR3 here is CASSPAGLEAFF. CDR3 DNA (partial): TGTGCCAGCAGTCCCGCTGGTCTAGAG.

A note on this clone: The CDR3 end lies 3 residues beyond the end of the read and is filled in from the germline J gene. The genes are TRBV29-1 and TRBJ2-3, with D perhaps matching TRBD2 (6 bases). V lost 3 bases and J lost 2, with 15 bases in between. CDR3 length: 15 amino acids. Germline V gene data show CDR1 as SQVTM and CDR2 as ANQGSEA. CDR3 amino acids: CSVDRDSGVTDTQYF. The DNA read from the CDR3 is TGCAGCGTTGACAGGGACTCCGGGGTCACAGATACG.

As to this clone: With the read ending 3 residues before the CDR3 end, the germline J gene is used to fill in that end. The V and J genes are TRBV19 and TRBJ1-2; TRBD1 aligns across 7 bases. Trimming took 7 bases from V and 4 from J; bases not matched to a gene: 6. The CDR3 spans 13 residues. CDR1 is LNHDA, CDR2 SQIVND, per germline (reference sequence). The covered CDR3 bases are TGTGCCAGTACCAGGGACAGAAGCTATGGC. Translated, it gives CASTRDRSYG. The whole CDR3 region reads CASTRDRSYGYTF.

As regards this clone: Sequencing ends 3 residues short of the CDR3 end; the germline J gene provides the rest. J is TRBJ2-2 and V is TRBV5-1, with D possibly TRBD1 on 5 matching bases. Germline V CDR1 and CDR2: SGHRS, YFSETQ. The CDR3 runs to 15 residues. The CDR3 spells CASSFGGSGANVLFF. Incomplete CDR3 DNA: TGCGCCAGCAGCTTCGGCGGCTCTGGGGCCAACGTG.

To note about this clone: Coverage ceases 3 residues before the CDR3 finishes, and the germline J gene fills in the end. The chain recombines TRBV5-4 with TRBJ2-1; D perhaps matches TRBD2 (6 bases). This CDR3 is 16 amino acids long. From germline, CDR1 is SGHNT and CDR2 YYREEE (reference sequence). V was trimmed by 4 bases and J by 7 bases, leaving 21 bases between them. The sequenced CDR3 bases are TGTGCCAGCAGCGTTGTGACTAGGAGCACGAATAATGAG. Its translation: CASSVVTRSTNNE. The whole CDR3 protein is CASSVVTRSTNNEQFF.

Points on this clone: The read ends 3 residues before the CDR3 terminus; that terminus is restored from the germline J gene. This chain links TRBV20-1 with TRBJ2-1, with D tentatively TRBD1 (6 bases). V was cut by 6 bases and J by 6 bases, with 18 bases left in between. This CDR3 is built from 14 residues. In germline, CDR1 is DFQATT, CDR2 SNEGSKA (reference sequence). The DNA read from the CDR3 is TGCAGTGCCAGGGCATGGCAGGGGATCAATGAG. The encoded protein is CSARAWQGINE. The entire CDR3 protein is CSARAWQGINEQFF.

Notes on this clone: Read coverage stops 3 residues before the CDR3 terminus; the germline J gene supplies the remainder. The chain recombines TRBV10-3 with TRBJ2-7, with D uncertain. Germline V CDR1 and CDR2: ENHRY, SYGVKD. V was pared by 3 bases and J by 3 bases, with 6 bases between. The length of the CDR3 is 12 residues. CDR3 amino acids: CAISDVGYEQYF. The sequenced part of the CDR3 DNA is TGTGCCATCAGTGATGTCGGCTACGAG.

With respect to this clone: The read terminates 3 residues ahead of where the CDR3 ends, so the germline J gene completes it. The J gene is TRBJ1-1, the V gene TRBV29-1; D perhaps matches TRBD1 (5 bases). Trimming removed 6 bases at V and 0 bases at J, with 17 bases between. The CDR3 contains 15 residues. From germline, CDR1 is SQVTM and CDR2 ANQGSEA. This chain's CDR3 is CSVVPGWGMNTEAFF. Incomplete CDR3 DNA: TGCAGCGTGGTACCAGGGTGGGGAATGAACACTGAA.

In regard to this clone: The read gets to within 3 residues of the CDR3 end, and the germline J gene fills in the rest. J is TRBJ2-7 and V is TRBV18; TRBD2 matches 8 bases. The J segment lost 3 bases and the V segment lost 0 bases, leaving 1 base of the junction unmatched. This CDR3 region has 14 residues. Germline assignment: CDR1 KGHSH and CDR2 LQKENI. The sequenced part of the CDR3 DNA is TGTGCCAGCTCACCACCAGGGACTAGCTACGAG. This translates into CASSPPGTSYE. The full CDR3 is CASSPPGTSYEQYF.

A remark on this clone: The read ends 3 residues early relative to the CDR3; the germline J gene fills the gap. V and J are TRBV20-1 and TRBJ2-7, with a tentative D call TRBD2 (6 bases). The germline V and J ends were trimmed by 0 bases and 0 bases, with 15 bases remaining between them. Per the germline V gene, CDR1 is DFQATT and CDR2 is SNEGSKA (reference sequence). CDR3 size: 16 residues. The sequenced part of the CDR3 DNA is TGCAGTGCTAGAGATGTCGGCGGGAAGAGCTCCTACGAG. Its translation: CSARDVGGKSSYE. The whole CDR3 sequence is CSARDVGGKSSYEQYF.

Comment on this clone: The read stops 3 residues short of the end of the CDR3; the missing end is completed from the germline J gene. V and J are TRBV2 and TRBJ2-3; D uncertain. CDR1 is SNHLY and CDR2 is FYNNEI in the germline V gene. The CDR3 consists of 14 residues. With 3 bases removed from V and 1 base from J, the gap between germline ends came to 8 bases. The CDR3 protein is CASSENRRTDTQYF. CDR3 bases read: TGTGCCAGCAGTGAGAACAGACGCACAGATACG.

Remarks on this clone: The missing CDR3 end, 3 residues past where the read stops, is filled in from the germline J gene. The J gene is TRBJ1-2, the V gene TRBV10-2, with a possible D match to TRBD1 (5 bases). Per the germline V gene, CDR1 is WSHSY and CDR2 is SAAADI. This CDR3 comprises 12 residues. Incomplete CDR3 DNA: TGCGCCAGCAGTGCGTCAGGGCCGAGC. It is translated as CASSASGPS. The entire CDR3 is CASSASGPSYTF.

A word on this clone: The CDR3 is cut off 3 residues early in the read; its end comes from the germline J gene. The chain is built from TRBV18 and TRBJ1-2; 9 bases line up with TRBD1. The CDR3 totals 13 residues. Germline CDR1 is KGHSH and CDR2 is LQKENI. The CDR3 DNA, read in part, is TGTGCCAGCTCACGGGACAGGGCGAGTGAC. Protein product: CASSRDRASD. The complete CDR3 protein is CASSRDRASDYTF. The variable domain in full, with the rest retrieved from reference TRBV18 and TRBJ1-2, is NAGVMQNPRHLVRRRGQEARLRCSPMKGHSHVYWYRQLPEEGLKFMVYLQKENIIDESGMPKERFSAEFPKEGPSILRIQQVVRGDSAAYFCASSRDRASDYTFGSGTRLTVV.

Details on this clone: Compared with germline, one end of the junction differs, possibly owing to a read error. The read is 3 residues too short to cover the CDR3 end, so that end is filled in from the germline J gene. The rearrangement uses TRBV14 and TRBJ2-5; D is unresolved. CDR1 and CDR2 from the germline V gene are SGHDN and FVKESK. The CDR3 sequence is 14 residues long. The DNA read from the CDR3 is TGTGCCAGCAGCCCGTGGGCCAACCAAGGGACC. This translates into CASSPWANQGT. The full CDR3 is CASSPWANQGTQYF.